A selection of T cell receptor beta chains follows, all from one sample in a study of graft-versus-host responses after intestinal transplantation. No antigen has been assigned to these receptors. Clones were sequenced by immunoSEQ multiplex PCR, and TCRdb holds only the in-frame ones, with some missing. This table holds about 100,000 clones, 90% to 95% found once. Sequences were derived from unstimulated CD8+ T cells sorted from spleen or lymph node cells, sampled before intestinal transplant. These receptors were collected from a human donor who received an intestinal transplant. Each CDR3 is given with its conserved first and last residue. The order of the fields is V gene, J gene, clone size, D gene, CDR3 DNA, CDR3 protein. The D gene is left open where the match is weak. Expanded clones are given a class, and other clones once, few, many or no size at all.

TRBV28	TRBJ2-2	.	TRBD1	TGTGCCAGCAGTTCCGGGACAGGCCACACCGGGGAGCTGTTTTTT	CASSSGTGHTGELFF
TRBV10-2	TRBJ2-7	.	TRBD2	TGCGCCAGCAGTGAGTCGGGAGGGGCAGGGTCCTACGAGCAGTACTTC	CASSESGGAGSYEQYF
TRBV2	TRBJ1-3	few	TRBD1	TGTGCCAGCAGTGAAGGGGGACAGTCTGAAAACACCATATATTTT	CASSEGGQSENTIYF
TRBV13	TRBJ1-6	.	TRBD1	TGTGTCAGCAGCTTAGGACAGGGGAATTCACCCCTCCACTTT	CVSSLGQGNSPLHF
TRBV4-1	TRBJ2-1	.	TRBD2	TGCGCCAGCAGCCAGACTAGCGGGGGTCATGAGCAGTTCTTC	CASSQTSGGHEQFF
TRBV6-5	TRBJ1-2	.	TRBD1	TGTGCCAGCAGTTACTTACAGGGGGACTATGGCTACACCTTC	CASSYLQGDYGYTF
TRBV27	TRBJ2-5	.	.	TGTGCCAGCAGTTTGTGGGCCGCCCAGTACCAAGAGACCCAGTACTTC	CASSLWAAQYQETQYF
TRBV19	TRBJ2-2	few	TRBD1	TGTGCCAGTAGCCCGACAGGGCCCACCGGGGAGCTGTTTTTT	CASSPTGPTGELFF
TRBV5-3	TRBJ2-1	.	TRBD2	TGTGCCAGAAGAAGGACTAGCGGCCCCTCCTACAATGAGCAGTTCTTC	CARRRTSGPSYNEQFF
TRBV5-4	TRBJ2-7	.	.	TGTGCCAGCAGCTACGGGGTAGACTACGAGCAGTACTTC	CASSYGVDYEQYF
TRBV7-9	TRBJ2-3	.	.	TGTGCCAGCAGCGTGACTGAAACTAGCACAGATACGCAGTATTTT	CASSVTETSTDTQYF
TRBV2	TRBJ1-3	few	.	TGTGCCAGCAGTGAGGGGGCAAGAAACACCATATATTTT	CASSEGARNTIYF
TRBV13	TRBJ2-3	.	TRBD2	TGTGCCAGCAGCCCAACCCTCCAGCGGGAGAGAGATACGCAGTATTTT	CASSPTLQRERDTQYF
TRBV5-4	TRBJ2-1	.	.	TGTGCCAGCAGCTTGGGCGACCGCAATGAGCAGTTCTTC	CASSLGDRNEQFF
TRBV4-1	TRBJ2-7	.	TRBD1	TGCGCCAGCAGGTACATGAGACAGGGTGCCTACGAGCAGTACTTC	CASRYMRQGAYEQYF
TRBV7-9	TRBJ1-1	.	.	TGTGCCAGCAGCAGAACCGACCGAGTGAACACTGAAGCTTTCTTT	CASSRTDRVNTEAFF
TRBV25-1	TRBJ2-1	.	.	TGTGCCAGCAGGGGCAGTGGGAATGAGCAGTTCTTC	CASRGSGNEQFF
TRBV29-1	TRBJ2-1	.	.	TGCAGCGTTGAAAGGGAGACGATTTACAATGAGCAGTTCTTC	CSVERETIYNEQFF
TRBV27	TRBJ2-3	.	.	TGTGCCAGCAGTCAAGGGGCAGATACGCAGTATTTT	CASSQGADTQYF
TRBV29-1	TRBJ2-2	.	.	TGCAGCGTTGAAGGGACAGGGGAGCTGTTTTTT	CSVEGTGELFF
TRBV27	TRBJ2-2	.	.	TGTGCCAGCAGTCCTCCCCCCCCCGGGGAGCTGTTTTTT	CASSPPPPGELFF
TRBV11-2	TRBJ1-6	.	TRBD1	TGTGCCAGCAGCTCCGGACAGGGGGGTTCACCCCTCCACTTT	CASSSGQGGSPLHF
TRBV19	TRBJ1-2	once	.	TGTGCCAGTAGTATAAGGGGACCGACGGGGCACAACTATGGCTACACCTTC	CASSIRGPTGHNYGYTF
TRBV6-6	TRBJ2-5	.	TRBD1	TGTGCCAGCACCGGACAGGGAATTTCGGAGACCCAGTACTTC	CASTGQGISETQYF
TRBV9	TRBJ2-3	.	TRBD1	TGTGCCAGCAGCACGACAGGGGAGGTCACAGATACGCAGTATTTT	CASSTTGEVTDTQYF
TRBV7-6	TRBJ2-1	.	TRBD1	TGTGCCAGCAGCTTAGCAAACTCAGGACAGGAGGTCTACAATGAGCAGTTCTTC	CASSLANSGQEVYNEQFF
TRBV27	TRBJ1-1	.	.	TGTGCCAGCAGTTTATATTTCTCCGGCCAGCTGGGAGCTTTCTTT	CASSLYFSGQLGAFF
TRBV7-3	TRBJ2-6	.	TRBD1	TGTGCCAGCACCGGTGGGGGGACAGGGGGGGCTGGGGCCAACGTCCTGACTTTC	CASTGGGTGGAGANVLTF
TRBV4-1	TRBJ1-1	once	.	TGCGCCAGCAGCCAAGGACATCCGGGCCAAACTGAAGCTTTCTTT	CASSQGHPGQTEAFF
TRBV6-5	TRBJ2-7	.	.	TGTGCCAGCAGTTACACCCGGAGCTCCTACGAGCAGTACTTC	CASSYTRSSYEQYF
TRBV5-4	TRBJ2-1	once	TRBD2	TGTGCCAGCGCTCTAGCGGGGGAGCAGTTCTTC	CASALAGEQFF
TRBV27	TRBJ2-3	.	.	TGTGCCAGCAGTTTAGTAGACTCCACAGATACGCAGTATTTT	CASSLVDSTDTQYF
TRBV10-1	TRBJ2-7	.	.	TGCGCCAGCGGGGACGACAGTTCCTACGAGCAGTACTTC	CASGDDSSYEQYF